Below are 12 T cell receptor beta chains sequenced from a single sample in a study of shared clonotypes between healthy human individuals. TCRdb keeps only in-frame clones here, not all; method: immunoSEQ multiplex PCR. The table records about 2 million clones, approximately 95% of them present only once. Sequenced sample: naive CD4+ T cells sorted from blood. Subset meaning: CD45RA+ positively selected. These receptors all stem from a young man in good health.

The chain combines TRBV5-1 with TRBJ2-1; maybe TRBD2 (6 bases). This CDR3 spans 15 amino acids. The V and J ends lost 4 bases and 2 bases respectively, with 13 bases between them. The germline gives CDR1 SGHRS, CDR2 YFSETQ. CDR3 nucleotides: TGCGCCAGCAGCCGTAGCGGTGGGGCCTACAATGAGCAGTTCTTC. Its protein is CASSRSGGAYNEQFF.

The chain carries TRBV19 and TRBJ1-5; D unresolved. The CDR3 consists of 13 residues. CDR1 and CDR2 from the germline V gene are LNHDA and SQIVND (reference sequence). Trimming cost V 2 bases and J 4 bases, with 6 bases left between them. This chain's CDR3 is CASSISDNQPQHF. In DNA, the CDR3 is TGTGCCAGTAGTATATCAGATAATCAGCCCCAGCATTTT.

The chain recombines TRBV5-1 with TRBJ2-7; TRBD2 matches 7 bases. Trimming removed 8 bases from V and 2 bases from J; junction bases left unmatched: 1. This CDR3 contains 11 residues. CDR1 is SGHRS and CDR2 is YFSETQ in the germline V gene. The CDR3 spells CASAGAYEQYF. In DNA form, the CDR3 reads TGCGCCAGTGCGGGGGCCTACGAGCAGTACTTC.

On this clone itself: In the same sample, other DNA sequences code for this CDR3. The chain recombines TRBV5-1 with TRBJ2-6; possible D gene TRBD1, 6 bases. CDR3 length: 15 residues. With 2 bases removed from V and 0 bases from J, the gap between germline ends came to 6 bases. Germline V gene lookup returns CDR1 SGHRS and CDR2 YFSETQ. DNA for the CDR3: TGCGCCAGCAGCTTAGGGGGCTCTGGGGCCAACGTCCTGACTTTC. Protein: CASSLGGSGANVLTF.

As for this clone: The sample contains more than one DNA sequence encoding this CDR3. J is TRBJ2-7 and V is TRBV18, with 9 bases aligning to TRBD1. Trimming removed 3 bases from V and 7 bases from J; junction bases left unmatched: 7. This CDR3 is built from 14 residues. In germline, CDR1 is KGHSH, CDR2 LQKENI. Here the CDR3 reads CASSPGTGLREQYF. The DNA of the CDR3 is TGTGCCAGCTCACCCGGGACAGGGCTACGGGAGCAGTACTTC.

As to this clone: Additional DNA sequences in this sample encode the identical CDR3. V usage is TRBV6-5 and J usage is TRBJ1-1, with unresolved D. The CDR3 runs 15 residues. CDR1 MNHEY and CDR2 SVGAGI come from the germline V gene. V lost 0 bases to trimming and J lost 1 base, with 9 bases between them. The CDR3 is CASSYSSAWNTEAFF. In DNA form, the CDR3 reads TGTGCCAGCAGTTACTCGTCAGCCTGGAACACTGAAGCTTTCTTT.

V usage is TRBV10-1 and J usage is TRBJ1-5, with 9 bases that match TRBD1. This CDR3 is built from 16 residues. The junction had 18 bases not matched to a gene; V was cut back by 10 bases and J by 8 bases. The V gene's germline CDR1 is WNHNN and CDR2 SYGVQD (reference sequence). CDR3 bases: TGCGCCACCATTGCGGGACAGGGACCCGCAATTGAGCCCCAGCATTTT. It encodes CATIAGQGPAIEPQHF.

This clone was counted a single time. This chain uses TRBV5-1 with TRBJ2-5; TRBD2 agrees at 7 bases. The CDR3 length is 14 residues. Germline assignment: CDR1 SGHRS and CDR2 YFSETQ. After removal of 4 bases from V and 2 bases from J, the junction contained 5 bases not matched to a gene. Here the CDR3 reads CASSISSGQETQYF. CDR3 coding DNA: TGCGCCAGCAGCATCTCTAGCGGTCAAGAGACCCAGTACTTC.

The V call is TRBV4-3, the J call TRBJ2-4, with 8 bases lining up with TRBD2. This CDR3 contains 16 residues. Germline V gives CDR1 LGHNA, CDR2 YSLEER. J was trimmed by 8 bases and V by 0 bases; bases with no gene match: 9. The CDR3 reads CASSQDRGGGGDIQYF. Here the CDR3 DNA reads TGCGCCAGCAGCCAAGATCGGGGGGGCGGTGGGGACATTCAGTACTTC.

About this clone: A much larger clone differs by one base, so this may be a read error. At the DNA level, this CDR3 is encoded by other sequences in the same sample as well. The rearrangement joins TRBV7-2 to TRBJ1-1; 7 bases fit TRBD1. Looked up from germline, CDR1 is SGHTA and CDR2 is FQGNSA. J gave up 4 bases and V 6 bases, and 11 bases lay outside the gene matches. The CDR3 has 15 residues. The DNA of the CDR3 is TGTGCCAGCAGTCGGCGTCAGGGGGGAGGCACTGAAGCTTTCTTT. Amino acids: CASSRRQGGGTEAFF.

The chain combines TRBV28 with TRBJ1-1, with TRBD1 as a possible D gene (5 bases). CDR3 length: 13 residues. Germline V lookup: CDR1 MDHEN, CDR2 SYDVKM. The germline V and J ends were trimmed by 1 base and 10 bases, with 13 bases remaining between them. In DNA, the CDR3 is TGTGCCAGCAGTTTATTAGGGCGGGGGTTAGCTTTCTTT. Residues: CASSLLGRGLAFF.

V gene TRBV7-9 combines with J gene TRBJ2-1; D is undetermined. Per germline, CDR1 SEHNR and CDR2 FQNEAQ (reference sequence). With 0 bases removed from V and 12 bases from J, the gap between germline ends came to 18 bases. The CDR3 runs 15 residues. CDR3 residues: CASSLAAPSSVGQFF. As DNA, the CDR3 is TGTGCCAGCAGCTTAGCCGCGCCCTCGAGTGTAGGGCAGTTCTTC. Full variable domain (remainder filled in from reference TRBV7-9 and TRBJ2-1): DTGVSQNPRHKITKRGQNVTFRCDPISEHNRLYWYRQTLGQGPEFLTYFQNEAQLEKSRLLSDRFSAERPKGSFSTLEIQRTEQGDSAMYLCASSLAAPSSVGQFFGPGTRLTVL.